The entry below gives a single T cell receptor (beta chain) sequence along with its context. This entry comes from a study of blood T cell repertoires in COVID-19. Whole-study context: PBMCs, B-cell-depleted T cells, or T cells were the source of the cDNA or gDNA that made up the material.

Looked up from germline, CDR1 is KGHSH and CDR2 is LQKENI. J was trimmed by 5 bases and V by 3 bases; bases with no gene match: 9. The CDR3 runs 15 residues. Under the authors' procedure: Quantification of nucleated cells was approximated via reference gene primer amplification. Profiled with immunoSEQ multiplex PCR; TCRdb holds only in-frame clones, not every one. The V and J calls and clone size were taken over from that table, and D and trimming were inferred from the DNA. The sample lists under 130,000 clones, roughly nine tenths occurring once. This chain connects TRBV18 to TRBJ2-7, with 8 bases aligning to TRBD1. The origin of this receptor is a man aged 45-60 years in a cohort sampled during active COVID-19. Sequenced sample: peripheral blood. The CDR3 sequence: CASSPTDRVKDEQYF. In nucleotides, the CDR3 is TGTGCCAGCTCACCGACGGACAGGGTAAAAGACGAGCAGTACTTC. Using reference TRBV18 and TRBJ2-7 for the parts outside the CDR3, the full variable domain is NAGVMQNPRHLVRRRGQEARLRCSPMKGHSHVYWYRQLPEEGLKFMVYLQKENIIDESGMPKERFSAEFPKEGPSILRIQQVVRGDSAAYFCASSPTDRVKDEQYFGPGTRLTVT.